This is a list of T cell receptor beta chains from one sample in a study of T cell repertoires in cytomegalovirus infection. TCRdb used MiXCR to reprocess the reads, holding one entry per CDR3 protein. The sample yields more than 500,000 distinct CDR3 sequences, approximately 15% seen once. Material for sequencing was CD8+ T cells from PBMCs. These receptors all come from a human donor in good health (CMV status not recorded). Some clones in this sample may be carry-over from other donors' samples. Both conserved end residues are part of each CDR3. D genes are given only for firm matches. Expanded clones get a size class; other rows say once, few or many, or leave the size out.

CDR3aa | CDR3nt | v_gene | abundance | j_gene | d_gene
CASSPFATRTETQYF | TGTGCCAGCAGTCCCTTTGCGACTAGGACGGAGACCCAGTACTTC | TRBV2 | . | TRBJ2-5 | .
CASSWENIQYF | TGTGCCAGCAGCTGGGAAAACATTCAGTACTTC | TRBV7-9 | many | TRBJ2-4 | .
CASSARDRGRGNQPQHF | TGTGCCAGCAGTGCCCGGGACAGGGGGCGAGGCAATCAGCCCCAGCATTTT | TRBV27 | . | TRBJ1-5 | TRBD1
CASSLGGNYGYTF | TGTGCCAGCAGCTTAGGTGGCAACTATGGCTACACCTTC | TRBV7-8 | many | TRBJ1-2 | .
CASSIKQGRYNEQFF | TGTGCCAGTAGTATCAAACAGGGGAGGTACAATGAGCAGTTCTTC | TRBV19 | . | TRBJ2-1 | .
CASSLEDSRLIEQYF | TGTGCCAGCAGCTTAGAGGACAGCCGACTGATCGAGCAGTACTTC | TRBV11-1 | many | TRBJ2-7 | .
CSVYLGDRDTDTQYF | TGCAGCGTCTACCTGGGGGACAGGGACACAGATACGCAGTATTTT | TRBV29-1 | few | TRBJ2-3 | TRBD1
CASSASGSFSNEQFF | TGTGCCAGCAGTGCTAGCGGGAGTTTTAGCAATGAGCAGTTCTTC | TRBV25-1 | once | TRBJ2-1 | TRBD2
CSVVRETQYF | TGCAGCGTTGTTCGTGAGACCCAGTACTTC | TRBV29-1 | . | TRBJ2-5 | .
CASSPGLGDEQYF | TGTGCCAGCAGTCCCGGTCTGGGGGACGAGCAGTACTTC | TRBV7-8 | many | TRBJ2-7 | .
CASSLAGTTYEQYF | TGTGCCAGCAGCTTAGCCGGGACGACCTACGAGCAGTACTTC | TRBV7-9 | many | TRBJ2-7 | .
CATSRARTTQETQYF | TGTGCCACCAGCAGAGCGAGGACAACCCAAGAGACCCAGTACTTC | TRBV15 | . | TRBJ2-5 | .
CASSSMREGVVYEQYF | TGTGCCAGCAGCTCTATGAGGGAGGGGGTTGTCTACGAGCAGTACTTC | TRBV7-9 | many | TRBJ2-7 | .
CASSEGGAYQSGQFF | TGTGCCAGCAGCGAGGGGGGGGCATACCAGTCAGGGCAGTTCTTC | TRBV9 | once | TRBJ2-1 | .
CASSLIPSGPYEQYF | TGTGCCAGCAGCCTCATTCCTAGCGGCCCCTACGAGCAGTACTTC | TRBV27 | few | TRBJ2-7 | TRBD2
CASSQLTGTSADTQYF | TGTGCCAGCAGCCAGCTTACCGGGACGAGCGCAGATACGCAGTATTTT | TRBV12-3/TRBV12-4 | many | TRBJ2-3 | .
CASSYSGDISSGNEQFF | TGTGCCAGCAGTTACTCGGGGGACATATCGAGCGGCAATGAGCAGTTCTTC | TRBV6-5 | many | TRBJ2-1 | .
CASSLNYGGAADTQYF | TGTGCCAGCAGCTTGAACTACGGGGGGGCCGCAGATACGCAGTATTTT | TRBV7-3 | many | TRBJ2-3 | TRBD2
CASSYSGTEETQYF | TGTGCCAGCAGTTACTCGGGGACAGAAGAGACCCAGTACTTC | TRBV6-6 | many | TRBJ2-5 | TRBD1
CASSPGQTITDTQYF | TGTGCCAGCAGTCCGGGACAGACAATCACAGATACGCAGTATTTT | TRBV28 | many | TRBJ2-3 | TRBD1
CASSPPNLAGAGGEYF | TGTGCCAGCAGCCCGCCGAACCTAGCGGGGGCGGGTGGGGAGTACTTC | TRBV7-6 | . | TRBJ2-7 | TRBD2
CASTRVREGLGNEQFF | TGTGCCAGCACCCGGGTGCGGGAGGGCCTAGGTAATGAGCAGTTCTTC | TRBV7-9 | many | TRBJ2-1 | TRBD2
CASSWGLAGVSYEQYF | TGTGCCAGCAGCTGGGGACTAGCGGGAGTGTCCTACGAGCAGTACTTC | TRBV11-2 | . | TRBJ2-7 | TRBD2
CASRESGDPYGYTF | TGTGCCAGCAGAGAATCAGGGGACCCCTATGGCTACACCTTC | TRBV28 | few | TRBJ1-2 | .
CSVQPLGSGGYNEQFF | TGCAGCGTGCAACCCCTGGGTAGCGGGGGTTACAATGAGCAGTTCTTC | TRBV29-1 | . | TRBJ2-1 | TRBD2
CASSQSGGSEKLFF | TGCGCCAGCAGTCAATCCGGGGGTAGTGAAAAACTGTTTTTT | TRBV23-1 | many | TRBJ1-4 | .
CASSVGDSPLGGYTF | TGTGCCAGCAGCGTAGGGGACAGTCCCTTAGGGGGCTACACCTTC | TRBV9 | . | TRBJ1-2 | TRBD1
CASRRGYEQYF | TGTGCCAGCCGTAGAGGTTACGAGCAGTACTTC | TRBV6-2/TRBV6-3 | many | TRBJ2-7 | .
CASGLQEESNQPQHF | TGTGCTAGTGGCCTTCAGGAGGAAAGCAATCAGCCCCAGCATTTT | TRBV12-5 | . | TRBJ1-5 | .
CSVEGRGRGYTF | TGCAGCGTTGAGGGGAGGGGGCGAGGCTACACCTTC | TRBV29-1 | few | TRBJ1-2 | TRBD1
CSARGGTFSYNEQFF | TGCAGTGCTAGGGGGGGGACTTTCTCCTACAATGAGCAGTTCTTC | TRBV20-1 | . | TRBJ2-1 | TRBD2
CASSQEGTGKRYEQYF | TGCGCCAGCAGCCAAGAGGGGACAGGGAAAAGGTACGAGCAGTACTTC | TRBV4-1 | . | TRBJ2-7 | TRBD1
CASRRAAGVNYGYTF | TGTGCCAGCAGACGCGCGGCAGGCGTTAACTATGGCTACACCTTC | TRBV12-3/TRBV12-4 | few | TRBJ1-2 | .
CASSYSGQGANYEQYF | TGTGCCAGCAGCTACTCCGGACAGGGGGCGAACTACGAGCAGTACTTC | TRBV12-3/TRBV12-4 | many | TRBJ2-7 | TRBD1
CASTPQELGYEQYF | TGTGCCAGCACTCCCCAGGAGCTGGGCTACGAGCAGTACTTC | TRBV28 | many | TRBJ2-7 | .
CASSFGRGPGANVLTF | TGTGCCAGCAGTTTCGGCAGGGGGCCGGGGGCCAACGTCCTGACTTTC | TRBV28 | . | TRBJ2-6 | TRBD1
CASSLGDAQYF | TGTGCCAGCAGCTTGGGGGATGCGCAGTATTTT | TRBV11-2 | many | TRBJ2-3 | .
CASRSTGAGNQPQHF | TGTGCCAGCAGATCGACAGGGGCGGGCAATCAGCCCCAGCATTTT | TRBV7-9 | many | TRBJ1-5 | TRBD1
CASSLSSRTTEAFF | TGTGCCAGCAGTTTATCGTCCAGGACCACTGAAGCTTTCTTT | TRBV27 | few | TRBJ1-1 | .
CASSTPGGLSGTDTQYF | TGTGCCAGCAGCACCCCGGGGGGGCTGTCCGGCACAGATACGCAGTATTTT | TRBV27 | . | TRBJ2-3 | TRBD2
CASSSPLAGANNYEQYF | TGTGCCAGCAGTTCTCCCCTGGCCGGGGCCAATAACTACGAGCAGTACTTC | TRBV28 | many | TRBJ2-7 | .